This entry lists 13 T cell receptor delta chains sequenced from one sample in a study of fetal and pediatric gammadelta thymocytes (dated by TCRdb to between 2022 and 2023). TCRdb records Illumina MiSeq as the sequencer. Public reads were reanalyzed in TCRdb with CATT, and rows carrying the same DNA were merged afterwards. The sample table contains 1,500 to 2,500 delta-chain clones; only one count was recorded for around a quarter of them. The top ten constitute over 4% of the sample. Sequencing input: non-Vgamma9Vdelta2 gamma-delta T cells from the thymus. The cell subset or site label on this specimen signifies: CD3+gammadeltaTCR+ thymocytes not co-expressing Vgamma9 and Vdelta2. The receptor set was obtained from a child who underwent cardiac surgery and was recorded as healthy.

Notes on this clone: This clone may be a read error of a much larger clone one base away. The genes are TRDV1 and TRDJ1, with 11 bases identical to TRDD3. Germline loops: CDR1 TSWWSYY, CDR2 QGS. After removal of 1 base from V and 2 bases from J, the junction contained 24 bases not matched to a gene. This CDR3 is 23 amino acids long. The CDR3 nucleotides are TGTGCTCTTGGGGAACCTTCCTTCCAAGAGTGGGGGATACGCGGAGGGACGACCGATAAACTCATCTTT. Its protein is CALGEPSFQEWGIRGGTTDKLIF.

This clone is medium-sized within its sample. The chain couples TRDV1 to TRDJ1, with TRDD3 identical over 10 bases. The CDR3 is 21 residues long. CDR1 and CDR2 (germline): TSWWSYY, QGS. With V trimmed by 6 bases and J by 0 bases, 22 bases remained unmatched. Here the CDR3 DNA reads TGTGCTCTTGGTGTTTTCCTTCCGCGTACTGGGGGATCTCGGTACACCGATAAACTCATCTTT. It yields the protein CALGVFLPRTGGSRYTDKLIF.

This clone is termed medium-sized. Other DNA sequences in the sample encode the same CDR3. V and J are TRDV1 and TRDJ1; D might be TRDD2 or TRDD3, each matching 5 bases. Deletions cut 4 bases from V and 10 bases from J, with 43 bases between. Germline loops: CDR1 TSWWSYY, CDR2 QGS. CDR3 length equals 22 residues. DNA for the CDR3: TGTGCTCTTGGGGCCATTTCCTGCATAGAGAGCTCTTGGGGCCATTTCCTGCATAGACTCATCTTT. Amino acids: CALGAISCIESSWGHFLHRLIF.

This clone came up once. Only one base separates this from a far larger clonotype, so it likely reflects a read error. V is TRDV1 and J is TRDJ1; TRDD3 matches at 8 bases. Germline CDR1 TSWWSYY, CDR2 QGS. The CDR3 covers 25 residues. Here the CDR3 reads CARGEPFRALLLNEGDSTGTDKLIF. CDR3 sequence (DNA): TGTGCTCGTGGGGAACCGTTCCGCGCCCTCCTTCTGAACGAGGGGGATAGTACGGGAACCGATAAACTCATCTTT.

On this clone itself: A single base separates this from a much larger clone, so it may be a read error. The sample contains more than one DNA sequence encoding this CDR3. The J gene is TRDJ1, the V gene TRDV1; 7 bases agree with TRDD3. This CDR3 spans 24 amino acids. In germline, CDR1 is TSWWSYY, CDR2 QGS. After removal of 0 bases from V and 0 bases from J, the junction contained 28 bases not matched to a gene. The CDR3 is CALGELSVFPGGLGVPPYTDKLIF. CDR3 nucleotides: TGTGCTCTTGGGGAACTCTCGGTATTCCCTGGAGGGCTGGGGGTCCCTCCGTACACCGATAAACTCATCTTT.

Concerning this clone: The DNA is left out, because the CDR3 cannot be placed on it with certainty; the CDR3 is given as TCRdb lists it. V usage is TRAV29/DV5 and J usage is TRDJ1; the table's D call, TRDD3, has no DNA check behind it. The CDR3 extends over 24 residues, inclusive of both ends. In germline, CDR1 is NSMFDY, CDR2 ISSIKDK. The CDR3 spells CSVLLCSKRASYGGDFPYTDKLIF.

On this clone itself: With a far larger clone one base away, a read error is the likely cause. The sample holds other DNA sequences that translate to the same CDR3. The chain recombines TRDV1 with TRDJ1; TRDD3 agrees at 13 bases. Germline V CDR1 and CDR2: TSWWSYY, QGS. The CDR3 totals 27 residues. Trimming cost V 2 bases and J 4 bases; bases outside gene matches: 37. The CDR3 reads CALGEYLPWRLLPNPTGGYGGNDKLIF. The DNA of the CDR3 is TGTGCTCTTGGGGAATATCTTCCCTGGCGTCTCCTTCCAAATCCGACTGGGGGATACGGAGGGAACGATAAACTCATCTTT.

This clone ranks as large. The gene calls are TRDV1 and TRDJ1, with 13 bases lining up with TRDD3. The germline gives CDR1 TSWWSYY, CDR2 QGS. The V gene end was trimmed by 1 base and the J gene end by 0 bases; junction bases not matched to a gene: 8. This CDR3 is 19 amino acids long. CDR3 nucleotides: TGTGCTCTTGGGGAACGTACTGGGGGATACGTCCCGTACACCGATAAACTCATCTTT. Protein: CALGERTGGYVPYTDKLIF.

V gene TRDV2 combines with J gene TRDJ1; TRDD3 agrees at 12 bases. This CDR3 region has 20 residues. Germline V gene lookup returns CDR1 GEAIGNYY and CDR2 EKD. J gave up 0 bases and V 2 bases, and 15 bases lay outside the gene matches. CDR3 in DNA: TGTGCCTGTGACAGGTACTGGGGGATACCCATCCATCCGTACACCGATAAACTCATCTTT. Encoded protein: CACDRYWGIPIHPYTDKLIF.

Worth noting for this clone: A much larger clone differs by one base, so this may be a read error. Different DNA sequences within this sample yield the same CDR3. This sequence joins TRDV1 and TRDJ4; 9 bases map to TRDD2. The CDR3 covers 20 residues. V lost 0 bases and J lost 0; bases outside the gene matches: 17. CDR1 and CDR2 (germline): TSWWSYY, QGS. The CDR3 DNA is TGTGCTCTTGGGGAACTGGCCTTCCTACGAGAGGATACGCTGGCCAGACCCCTGATCTTT. Translating it yields CALGELAFLREDTLARPLIF.

In its sample, this clone was seen a few times. A much larger clonotype is one base distant, so this may be a read error. Other DNA sequences in this specimen translate into the identical CDR3. This chain joins TRDV1 and TRDJ1, with 8 bases identical to TRDD3. The V gene's germline CDR1 is TSWWSYY and CDR2 QGS. CDR3 size: 25 residues. The CDR3 sequence: CALGEPFRALLLNEGDSTGTDKLIF. CDR3 sequence (DNA): TGTGCACTTGGGGAACCGTTCCGCGCCCTCCTTCTGAACGAGGGGGATAGTACGGGAACCGATAAACTCATCTTT.

In its sample, this clone was seen a few times. The V call is TRDV1, the J call TRDJ1, with TRDD3 identical over 10 bases. With 11 bases clipped from V and 2 bases from J, the junction kept 5 bases outside the gene matches. The CDR3 extends over 13 amino acids. Germline V gene sequence: CDR1 TSWWSYY, CDR2 QGS. Here the CDR3 DNA reads TGTGCTGGGGGATACGCGAAAACCGATAAACTCATCTTT. It codes for CAGGYAKTDKLIF.

By share of the sample, this clone is medium-sized. The rearrangement uses TRDV1 and TRDJ1, with 8 positions matching TRDD3. The CDR3 loop spans 17 amino acids. J lost 1 base, V lost 0 bases, and 7 bases had no gene match. Germline CDR1 reads TSWWSYY; CDR2 reads QGS. This CDR3 reads CALGELEGYVFTDKLIF. For the CDR3, the DNA is TGTGCTCTTGGGGAACTCGAGGGATACGTATTCACCGATAAACTCATCTTT.